The rows below give T cell receptor beta chains drawn from one sample of a study of T cells after yellow fever vaccination. One entry per CDR3 protein, called by TCRdb with MiXCR from the 5' RACE reads. The sample yields roughly 520,000 distinct CDR3 sequences, just over 20% seen once. The input for sequencing was PBMCs, taken approximately 22 days after the first yellow fever vaccination. These receptors all come from a man aged 18 to 29 who received the YFV17D yellow fever vaccine. Both conserved end residues are part of each CDR3. The D gene is left open where the match is weak. A clone size is listed for some rows: how often the clone was seen (once, few, many), or a class if it is expanded.

TRBJ2-5 TRBV4-2 TRBD2 NA CASSQDPLAGVETQYF TGTGCCAGCAGCCAAGATCCCCTAGCGGGGGTTGAGACCCAGTACTTC
TRBJ2-5 TRBV28 TRBD1 NA CASSPHPRTGEETQYF TGTGCCAGCAGTCCCCACCCCCGGACAGGGGAAGAGACCCAGTACTTC
TRBJ2-5 TRBV5-5 TRBD2 few CASSLGGETKTQYF TGTGCCAGCAGCCTGGGGGGGGAGACTAAGACCCAGTACTTC
TRBJ2-2 TRBV19 NA few CASSIGTVPKVFF TGTGCCAGTAGTATAGGGACAGTCCCGAAGGTGTTTTTT
TRBJ2-3 TRBV21-1 NA few CASSKPGLLGDTQYF TGTGCCAGCAGCAAACCGGGCCTCCTGGGAGATACGCAGTATTTT
TRBJ2-5 TRBV10-3 NA NA CAIKSSETQYF TGTGCCATCAAATCTTCGGAGACCCAGTACTTC
TRBJ2-3 TRBV12-3/TRBV12-4 TRBD1 few CASSLGAGTGITDTQYF TGTGCCAGCAGTTTAGGCGCCGGGACAGGGATCACAGATACGCAGTATTTT
TRBJ2-2 TRBV7-2 NA NA CASSRRTGELFF TGTGCCAGCAGCCGACGCACCGGGGAGCTGTTTTTT
TRBJ2-2 TRBV7-9 TRBD1 few CASSLGPGQGATGELFF TGTGCCAGCAGCTTAGGACCGGGACAGGGGGCTACCGGGGAGCTGTTTTTT
TRBJ2-1 TRBV7-2 NA few CASNKPGLPSFEQFF TGTGCCAGCAATAAACCGGGACTTCCGTCGTTTGAGCAGTTCTTC
TRBJ1-2 TRBV2 NA NA CASSEGGLGGYTF TGTGCCAGCAGTGAAGGAGGGTTAGGAGGCTACACCTTC
TRBJ2-1 TRBV12-3/TRBV12-4 NA NA CATRPPSNNEQFF TGTGCCACCAGACCCCCAAGCAACAATGAGCAGTTCTTC
TRBJ2-1 TRBV5-1 NA few CASSFRWGIGNEQFF TGCGCCAGCAGCTTTCGGTGGGGCATAGGGAATGAGCAGTTCTTC
TRBJ1-1 TRBV25-1 NA few CASSEWGGTNTEAFF TGTGCCAGCAGTGAATGGGGGGGTACGAACACTGAAGCTTTCTTT
TRBJ2-7 TRBV28 TRBD1 NA CASSSPGTASYEQYF TGTGCCAGCAGTTCCCCCGGGACAGCTTCCTACGAGCAGTACTTC
TRBJ2-1 TRBV27 NA NA CASSLSDQAIYNEQFF TGTGCCAGCAGTTTATCCGACCAGGCAATCTACAATGAGCAGTTCTTC
TRBJ1-1 TRBV2 NA NA CASSPTRTEAFF TGTGCCAGCAGTCCCACCAGGACTGAAGCTTTCTTT
TRBJ2-7 TRBV5-1 NA many CASGSGDFTYEQYF TGCGCCAGCGGATCGGGCGATTTCACCTACGAGCAGTACTTC
TRBJ2-7 TRBV6-6 NA few CASSYYQAHEQYF TGTGCCAGCAGTTACTATCAGGCCCACGAGCAGTACTTC
TRBJ1-4 TRBV10-3 NA NA CAISGGAEKLFF TGTGCCATCAGTGGGGGTGCTGAAAAACTGTTTTTT
TRBJ1-5 TRBV3-1 NA few CASSQFGQSNQPQHF TGTGCCAGCAGCCAATTTGGACAGTCCAATCAGCCCCAGCATTTT
TRBJ1-2 TRBV11-2 NA many CASSSADSDNYGYTF TGTGCCAGCAGCTCGGCCGACAGTGACAACTATGGCTACACCTTC
TRBJ1-4 TRBV6-5 NA NA CASSYSPPWLKLNEKLFF TGTGCCAGCAGTTACTCACCCCCGTGGCTGAAGCTTAATGAAAAACTGTTTTTT
TRBJ2-1 TRBV5-1 NA NA CASSLGTGPSNEQFF TGCGCCAGCAGCTTGGGGACCGGCCCGTCGAATGAGCAGTTCTTC